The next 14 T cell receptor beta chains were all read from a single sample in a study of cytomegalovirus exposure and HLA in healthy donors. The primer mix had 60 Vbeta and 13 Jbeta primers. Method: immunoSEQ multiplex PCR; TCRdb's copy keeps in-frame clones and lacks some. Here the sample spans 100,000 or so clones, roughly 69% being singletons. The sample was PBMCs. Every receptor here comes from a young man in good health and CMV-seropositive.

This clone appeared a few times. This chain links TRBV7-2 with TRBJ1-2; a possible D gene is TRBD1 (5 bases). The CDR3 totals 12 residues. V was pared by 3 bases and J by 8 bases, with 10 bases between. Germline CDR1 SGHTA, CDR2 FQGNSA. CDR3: CASSFAGEGYTF. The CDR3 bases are TGTGCCAGCAGCTTTGCGGGGGAAGGCTACACCTTC.

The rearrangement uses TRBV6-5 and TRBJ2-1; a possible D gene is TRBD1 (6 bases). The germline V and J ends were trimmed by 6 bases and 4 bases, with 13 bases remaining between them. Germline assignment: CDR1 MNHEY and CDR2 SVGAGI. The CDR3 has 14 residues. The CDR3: CASRYLGQYNEQFF. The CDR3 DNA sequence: TGTGCCAGCAGATACCTCGGACAGTACAATGAGCAGTTCTTC.

The CDR3 reads CASSFGQLDTQYF. The CDR3 bases are TGTGCCAGCAGCTTTGGACAGTTAGATACGCAGTATTTT. This sequence joins TRBV5-8 and TRBJ2-3; TRBD1 might be the D (6 bases). The CDR3 has 13 amino acids. Between the trimmed V and J ends, which lost 2 bases and 5 bases, there was a span of 9 bases. Looked up from germline, CDR1 is SGHTS and CDR2 is YDEGEE.

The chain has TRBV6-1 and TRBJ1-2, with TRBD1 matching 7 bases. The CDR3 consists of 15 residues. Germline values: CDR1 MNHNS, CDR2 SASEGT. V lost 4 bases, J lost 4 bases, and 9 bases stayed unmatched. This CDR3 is CASSGRDSRSYGYTF. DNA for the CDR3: TGTGCCAGCAGTGGCCGGGACAGTCGATCCTATGGCTACACCTTC.

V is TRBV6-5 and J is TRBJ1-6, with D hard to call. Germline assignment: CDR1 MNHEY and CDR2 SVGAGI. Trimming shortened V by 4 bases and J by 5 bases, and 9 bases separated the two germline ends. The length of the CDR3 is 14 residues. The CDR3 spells CASSSPGNNSPLHF. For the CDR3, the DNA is TGTGCCAGCAGTTCCCCGGGAAATAATTCACCCCTCCACTTT.

CDR3 in DNA: TGTGCCAGCAGTGCGGACTTCTACAATGAGCAGTTCTTC. Amino acid sequence: CASSADFYNEQFF. This chain uses TRBV25-1 with TRBJ2-1, with D maybe TRBD2 (5 bases). The V end lost 4 bases, the J end lost 3 bases, and 7 bases lay between the germline ends. The CDR3 runs 13 residues. CDR1 is MGHDK, CDR2 SYGVNS, per germline.

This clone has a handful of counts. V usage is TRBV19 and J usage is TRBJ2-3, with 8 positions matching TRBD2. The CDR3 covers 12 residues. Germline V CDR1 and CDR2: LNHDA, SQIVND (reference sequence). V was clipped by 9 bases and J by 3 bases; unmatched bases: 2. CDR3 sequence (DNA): TGTGCCAGCGGGGGGGCAACAGATACGCAGTATTTT. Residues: CASGGATDTQYF.

The CDR3 loop reads CASSQDTASGGNQPQHF. CDR3 bases: TGTGCCAGCAGCCAAGATACCGCTTCGGGGGGAAATCAGCCCCAGCATTTT. The chain is built from TRBV4-2 and TRBJ1-5; possibly TRBD1 for D (5 bases). The CDR3 spans 17 residues. Germline CDR1 LGHNA, CDR2 YNFKEQ. Trimming took off 0 bases at V and 4 bases at J, with 16 bases between the two ends.

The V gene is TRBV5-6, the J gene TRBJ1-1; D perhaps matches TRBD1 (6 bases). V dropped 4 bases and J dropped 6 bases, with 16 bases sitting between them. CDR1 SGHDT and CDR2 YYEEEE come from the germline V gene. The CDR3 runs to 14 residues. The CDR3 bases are TGTGCCAGCAGCCAGATGGGGGGGGCCCCTGAAGCTTTCTTT. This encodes CASSQMGGAPEAFF.

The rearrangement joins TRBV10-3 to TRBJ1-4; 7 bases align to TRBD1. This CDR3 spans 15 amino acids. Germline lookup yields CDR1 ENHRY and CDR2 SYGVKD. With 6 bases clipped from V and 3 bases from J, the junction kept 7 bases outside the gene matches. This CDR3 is CAIREGATANEKLFF. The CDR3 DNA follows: TGTGCCATCAGGGAGGGGGCGACGGCTAATGAAAAACTGTTTTTT.

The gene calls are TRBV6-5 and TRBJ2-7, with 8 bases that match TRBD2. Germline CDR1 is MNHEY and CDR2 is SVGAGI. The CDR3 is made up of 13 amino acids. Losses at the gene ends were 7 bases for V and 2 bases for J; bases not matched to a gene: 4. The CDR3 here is CASIPTSAYEQYF. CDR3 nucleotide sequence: TGTGCCAGCATTCCGACTAGCGCCTACGAGCAGTACTTC.

The CDR3 DNA reads as TGTGCCAGCATCTGGGCGAGCGGCTACACCTTC. Protein sequence: CASIWASGYTF. This chain uses TRBV6-6 with TRBJ1-2; D gene ambiguous. Per the germline V gene, CDR1 is MNHNY and CDR2 is SVGAGI (reference sequence). Trimming pared 7 bases from V and 8 bases from J, leaving 11 bases between. CDR3 length: 11 residues.

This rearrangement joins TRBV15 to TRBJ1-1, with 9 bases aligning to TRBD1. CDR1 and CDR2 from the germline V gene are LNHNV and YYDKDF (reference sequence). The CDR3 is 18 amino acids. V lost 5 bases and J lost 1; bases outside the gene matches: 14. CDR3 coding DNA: TGTGCCACCAGCGGCAGCGGGACAGGGTGGTTCCAGAACACTGAAGCTTTCTTT. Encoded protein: CATSGSGTGWFQNTEAFF.

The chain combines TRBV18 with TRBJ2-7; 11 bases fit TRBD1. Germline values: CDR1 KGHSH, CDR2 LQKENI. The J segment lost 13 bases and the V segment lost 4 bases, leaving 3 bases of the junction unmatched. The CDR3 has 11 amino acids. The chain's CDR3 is CASSRGQGAYF. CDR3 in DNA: TGTGCCAGCTCACGAGGACAGGGGGCATACTTC.